The sequence of this T cell receptor (beta chain) was determined in a study of T cell repertoires in cytomegalovirus infection. Study summary: Researchers turned to recently identified HLA-C-restricted CMV epitopes as well as well-studied HLA-B-restricted ones. Study observations and caveats: Individuals carrying CMV plus the relevant HLA were identified by cumulative frequency of public TCR beta families. HLA-C-restricted CMV-specific TCR beta clonotypes prevailed in the ex vivo response.

MiXCR was run by TCRdb on the reads, yielding one entry per CDR3 protein. The table has some 900,000 distinct CDR3 sequences, roughly 33% seen once. Notes on this clonotype: The antigen remains undetermined.

This receptor was taken from a human donor in good health (CMV status not recorded). Some clones in this sample may be carry-over from other donors' samples. This material consisted of cultured CD8+ T cells from PBMCs, taken from culture after CMV antigen stimulation.

CDR3 in amino acids: CASKKAQDNEQFF. For the CDR3, the DNA is TGCGCCAGCAAGAAGGCTCAGGACAATGAGCAGTTCTTC. The rearrangement uses TRBV5-1 and TRBJ2-1; D ambiguous. Germline V gene data show CDR1 as SGHRS and CDR2 as YFSETQ. Deletions cut 6 bases from V and 5 bases from J, with 12 bases between. There are 13 residues in the CDR3.